The source of this T cell receptor beta chain is a study of Ad26.COV2.S vaccination and SARS-CoV-2 variants. About the research overall: Of the COV1001 trial arms, the Ad26.COV2.S arm included the donor. Donor got 5x10^10 or 1x10^11 viral particles of Ad26.COV2.S.

The V and J ends lost 4 bases and 7 bases respectively, with 17 bases between them. Germline V gene lookup returns CDR1 SEHNR and CDR2 FQNEAQ (reference sequence). The CDR3 runs to 16 residues. Comments on this clone: Its antigen is unknown.

The method was immunoSEQ multiplex PCR; TCRdb's version includes in-frame clones alone and lacks a portion of them. The repertoire holds 360,000 or so clones, with about 88% as singletons. Treatment reported: over 15 received Ad26.COV2.S at low or high dose, single or two shots; several received placebo; per-sample allocation not given. Samples analyzed were those drawn on day 63 after the first vaccine or placebo injection. Expressing Wuhan-strain SARS-CoV-2 spike, an Ad26 vector served as the vaccine. Study-wide results and caveats: Possibly, TCR breadth and depth analyses underestimated total T cell responses.

The sequencing here drew on peripheral blood, taken in a trial of Ad26.COV2.S vaccine versus placebo. This sequence was found in a person aged 18-60 years who received the Ad26.COV2.S COVID-19 vaccine or a placebo. This rearrangement joins TRBV7-9 to TRBJ1-6; D not resolved. The CDR3 DNA is TGTGCCAGCAGCTCCCGAGGCGGGAGAGGGAATTCACCCCTCCACTTT. The encoded protein is CASSSRGGRGNSPLHF.